This TCR beta chain was identified during a study of blood T cell repertoires in COVID-19. The CDR3 is made up of 16 amino acids. Germline V gives CDR1 SGDLS, CDR2 YYNGEE. With 3 bases clipped from V and 3 bases from J, the junction kept 6 bases outside the gene matches. Measured with immunoSEQ multiplex PCR; TCRdb has only the in-frame clones, and not every one. The profile shows fewer than 150,000 clones, almost 85% of them singletons. This TCR derives from a human donor in a cohort sampled during active COVID-19. The rearrangement links TRBV9 to TRBJ2-3; 11 bases are a match to TRBD2. What was sequenced was peripheral blood. The CDR3 spells CASSGLAGGRTDTQYF. The CDR3 nucleotides are TGTGCCAGCAGCGGATTAGCGGGGGGGAGGACAGATACGCAGTATTTT.